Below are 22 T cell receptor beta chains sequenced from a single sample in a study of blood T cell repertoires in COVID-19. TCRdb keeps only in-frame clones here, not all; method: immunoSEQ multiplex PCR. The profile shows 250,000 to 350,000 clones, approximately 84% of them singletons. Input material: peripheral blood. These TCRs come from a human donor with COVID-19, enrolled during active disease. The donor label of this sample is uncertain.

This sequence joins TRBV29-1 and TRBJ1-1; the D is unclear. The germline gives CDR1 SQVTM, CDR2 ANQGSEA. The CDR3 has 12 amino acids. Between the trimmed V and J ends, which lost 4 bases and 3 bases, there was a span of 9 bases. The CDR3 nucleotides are TGCAGCGTTGGAGAACGGGACACTGAAGCTTTCTTT. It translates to CSVGERDTEAFF.

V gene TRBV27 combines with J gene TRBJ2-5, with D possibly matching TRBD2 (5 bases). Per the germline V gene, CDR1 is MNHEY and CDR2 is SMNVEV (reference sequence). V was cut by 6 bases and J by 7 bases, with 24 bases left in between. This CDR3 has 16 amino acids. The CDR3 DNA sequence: TGTGCCAGCAGCCCCGACCCACGAGGGCTAGAACGGACCCAGTACTTC. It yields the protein CASSPDPRGLERTQYF.

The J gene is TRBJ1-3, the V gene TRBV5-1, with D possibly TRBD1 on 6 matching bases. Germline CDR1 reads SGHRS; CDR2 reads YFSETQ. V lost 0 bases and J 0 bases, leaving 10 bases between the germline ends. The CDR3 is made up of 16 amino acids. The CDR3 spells CASSLEGQPSGNTIYF. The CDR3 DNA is TGCGCCAGCAGCTTGGAGGGACAACCCTCTGGAAACACCATATATTTT.

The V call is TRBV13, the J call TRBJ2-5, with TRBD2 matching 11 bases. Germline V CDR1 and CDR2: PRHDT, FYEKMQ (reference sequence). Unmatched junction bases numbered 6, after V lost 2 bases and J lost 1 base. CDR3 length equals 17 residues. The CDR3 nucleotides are TGTGCCAGCAGCTTAATTCCGACTAGCGGGACCCAAGAGACCCAGTACTTC. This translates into CASSLIPTSGTQETQYF.

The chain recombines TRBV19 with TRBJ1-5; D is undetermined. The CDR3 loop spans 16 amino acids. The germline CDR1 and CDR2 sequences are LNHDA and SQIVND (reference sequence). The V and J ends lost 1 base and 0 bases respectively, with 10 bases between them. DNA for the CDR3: TGTGCCAGTAGTATAGTACAGCGGTATAGCAATCAGCCCCAGCATTTT. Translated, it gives CASSIVQRYSNQPQHF.

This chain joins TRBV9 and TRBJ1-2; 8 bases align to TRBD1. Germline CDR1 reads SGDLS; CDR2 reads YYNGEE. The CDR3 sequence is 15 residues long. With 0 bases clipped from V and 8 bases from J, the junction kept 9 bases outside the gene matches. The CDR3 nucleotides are TGTGCCAGCAGCGTAGCTTTTGGAGGGACAGGCGGCTACACCTTC. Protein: CASSVAFGGTGGYTF. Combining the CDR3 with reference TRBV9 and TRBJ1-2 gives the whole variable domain DSGVTQTPKHLITATGQRVTLRCSPRSGDLSVYWYQQSLDQGLQFLIQYYNGEERAKGNILERFSAQQFPDLHSELNLSSLELGDSALYFCASSVAFGGTGGYTFGSGTRLTVV.

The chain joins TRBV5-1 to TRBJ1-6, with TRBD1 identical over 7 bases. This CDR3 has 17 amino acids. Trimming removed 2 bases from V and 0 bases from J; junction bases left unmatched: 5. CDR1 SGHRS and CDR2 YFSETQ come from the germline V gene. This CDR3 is CASSLQGTSSYNSPLHF. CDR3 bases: TGCGCCAGCAGCTTACAGGGGACCTCCTCCTATAATTCACCCCTCCACTTT.

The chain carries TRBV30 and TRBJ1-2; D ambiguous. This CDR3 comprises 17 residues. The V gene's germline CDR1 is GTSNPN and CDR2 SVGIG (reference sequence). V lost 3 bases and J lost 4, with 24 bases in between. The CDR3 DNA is TGTGCCTGGAGGGCCCCCGGATATGAGGTGTCGGGCTATGGCTACACCTTC. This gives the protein CAWRAPGYEVSGYGYTF. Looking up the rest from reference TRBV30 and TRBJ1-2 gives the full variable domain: SQTIHQWPATLVQPVGSPLSLECTVEGTSNPNLYWYRQAAGRGLQLLFYSVGIGQISSEVPQNLSASRPQDRQFILSSKKLLLSDSGFYLCAWRAPGYEVSGYGYTFGSGTRLTVV.

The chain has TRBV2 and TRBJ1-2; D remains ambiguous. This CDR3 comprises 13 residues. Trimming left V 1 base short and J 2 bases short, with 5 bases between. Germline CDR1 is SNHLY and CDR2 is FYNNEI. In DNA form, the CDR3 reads TGTGCCAGCAGTGAAGGCGGGAACTATGGCTACACCTTC. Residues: CASSEGGNYGYTF. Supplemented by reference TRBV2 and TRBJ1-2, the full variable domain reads EPEVTQTPSHQVTQMGQEVILRCVPISNHLYFYWYRQILGQKVEFLVSFYNNEISEKSEIFDDQFSVERPDGSNFTLKIRSTKLEDSAMYFCASSEGGNYGYTFGSGTRLTVV.

DNA for the CDR3: TGTGCCAGCAGTAATAGTGGGGCCAACGTCCTGACTTTC. Encoded protein: CASSNSGANVLTF. The gene calls are TRBV28 and TRBJ2-6, with D uncertain. The CDR3 loop spans 13 amino acids. Germline V lookup: CDR1 MDHEN, CDR2 SYDVKM. Trimming cost V 5 bases and J 3 bases, with 5 bases left between them.

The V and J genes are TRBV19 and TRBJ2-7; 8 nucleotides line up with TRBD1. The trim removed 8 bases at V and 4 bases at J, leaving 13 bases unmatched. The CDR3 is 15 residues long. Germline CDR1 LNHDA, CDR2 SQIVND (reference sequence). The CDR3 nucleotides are TGTGCCAGTGCCTCCTCCGGGACAGGTTTTTACGAGCAGTACTTC. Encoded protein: CASASSGTGFYEQYF.

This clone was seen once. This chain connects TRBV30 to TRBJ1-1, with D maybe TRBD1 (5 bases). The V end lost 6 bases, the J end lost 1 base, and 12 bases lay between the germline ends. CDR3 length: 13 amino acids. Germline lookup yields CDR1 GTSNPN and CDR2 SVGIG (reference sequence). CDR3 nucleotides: TGTGCCTGCCAGCGGGGGGGGAACACTGAAGCTTTCTTT. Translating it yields CACQRGGNTEAFF.

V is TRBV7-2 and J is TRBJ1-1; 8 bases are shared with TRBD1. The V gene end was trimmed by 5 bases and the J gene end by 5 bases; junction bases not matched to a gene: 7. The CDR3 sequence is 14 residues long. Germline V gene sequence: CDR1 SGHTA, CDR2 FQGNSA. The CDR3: CASSTGQGETEAFF. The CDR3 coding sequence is TGTGCCAGCAGCACAGGACAGGGTGAGACTGAAGCTTTCTTT.

Here the CDR3 reads CASSLAGYGYTF. The CDR3 nucleotides are TGTGCCAGCAGTTTGGCAGGGTATGGCTACACCTTC. The chain joins TRBV6-2 or TRBV6-3 to TRBJ1-2; TRBD1 is a possible D gene (5 bases). CDR1 and CDR2 (germline): MNHEY, SVGEGT. This CDR3 has 12 residues. Trimming removed 4 bases from V and 5 bases from J, with 8 bases in between.

The CDR3 nucleotides read TGTGCCAGCAGCGTAGGATTTTACGGGAGGGGAGCGGAGACCCAGTACTTC. This translates into CASSVGFYGRGAETQYF. The chain uses TRBV9 and TRBJ2-5, with 8 bases aligning to TRBD2. V was clipped by 0 bases and J by 5 bases; unmatched bases: 12. CDR1 is SGDLS and CDR2 is YYNGEE in the germline V gene. The CDR3 sequence is 17 residues long.

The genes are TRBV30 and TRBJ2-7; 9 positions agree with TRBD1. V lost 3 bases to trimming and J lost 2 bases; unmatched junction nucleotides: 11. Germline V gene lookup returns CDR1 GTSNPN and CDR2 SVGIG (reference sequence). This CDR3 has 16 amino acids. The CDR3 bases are TGTGCCTGGAGCGGGCCACTGGGGACAGGGACCTACGAGCAGTACTTC. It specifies CAWSGPLGTGTYEQYF.

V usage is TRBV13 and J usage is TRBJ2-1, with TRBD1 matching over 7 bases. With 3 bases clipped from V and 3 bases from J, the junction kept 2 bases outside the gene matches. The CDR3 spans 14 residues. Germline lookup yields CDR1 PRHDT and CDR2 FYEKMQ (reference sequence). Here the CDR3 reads CASSLGQNYNEQFF. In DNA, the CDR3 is TGTGCCAGCAGCTTGGGACAGAACTACAATGAGCAGTTCTTC.

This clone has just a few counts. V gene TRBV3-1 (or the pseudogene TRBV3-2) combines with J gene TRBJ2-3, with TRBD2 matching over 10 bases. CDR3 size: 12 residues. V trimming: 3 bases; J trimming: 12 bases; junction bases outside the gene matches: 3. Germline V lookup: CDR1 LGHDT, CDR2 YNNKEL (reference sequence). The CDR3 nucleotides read TGTGCCAGCAGCCAGGGACTAGCGATCCAGTATTTT. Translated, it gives CASSQGLAIQYF.

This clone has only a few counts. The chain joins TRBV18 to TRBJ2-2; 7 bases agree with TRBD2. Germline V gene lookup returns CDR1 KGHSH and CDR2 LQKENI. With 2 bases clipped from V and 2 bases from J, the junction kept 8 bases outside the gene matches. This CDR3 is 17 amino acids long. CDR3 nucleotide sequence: TGTGCCAGCTCACCAATTGGGGACTACCAAAACACCGGGGAGCTGTTTTTT. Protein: CASSPIGDYQNTGELFF.

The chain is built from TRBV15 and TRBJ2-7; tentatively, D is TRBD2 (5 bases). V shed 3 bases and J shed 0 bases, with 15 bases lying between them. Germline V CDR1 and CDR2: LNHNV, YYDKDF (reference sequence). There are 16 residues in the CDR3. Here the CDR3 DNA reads TGTGCCACCAGCAGGTTAGAGGGAGCAAGCTCCTACGAGCAGTACTTC. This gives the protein CATSRLEGASSYEQYF.

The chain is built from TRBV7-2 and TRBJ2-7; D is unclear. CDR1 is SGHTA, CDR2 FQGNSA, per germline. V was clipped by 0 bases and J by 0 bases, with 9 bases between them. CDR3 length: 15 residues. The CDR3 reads CASSLAAAISYEQYF. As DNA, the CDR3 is TGTGCCAGCAGCTTAGCGGCGGCAATCTCCTACGAGCAGTACTTC.

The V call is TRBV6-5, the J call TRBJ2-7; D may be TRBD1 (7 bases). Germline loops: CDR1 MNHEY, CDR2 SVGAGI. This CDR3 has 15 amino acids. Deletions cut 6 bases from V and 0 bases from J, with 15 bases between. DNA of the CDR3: TGTGCCAGCAGGGGGGGAGGACAGGTCTCCTACGAGCAGTACTTC. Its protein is CASRGGGQVSYEQYF.